The sequence of this TCR beta chain was determined in a study of monozygotic twins with inflammatory bowel disease (dated by TCRdb to the late 2010s). A note on the overall study: A total of approximately 28 monozygotic twin pairs were included in the full study, comprising nine German pairs (four IBD-concordant, five IBD-discordant) and 19 IBD-discordant Danish pairs. Each individual had, on average, about 151 000 unique TCRalpha sequences and 181 000 unique TCRbeta sequences available for analysis. The search for disease-associated traits relied mainly on comparing, within discordant pairs, IBD patients with their genetically identical healthy co-twins. Points the paper makes about the study in general: Concordant and discordant twins showed no difference in repertoire similarity, possibly because of limited statistical power. Distinction between different T cell subtypes could not be achieved in the analysis. Measured by the inverse Simpson index, TCRbeta repertoire diversity was lower in IBD patients than in their healthy co-twins. The results gave no support for a single strong signal or clonotype linked to IBD. Fewer clonotypes were shared with other individuals by IBD patients than by healthy twins, most markedly in patients showing signs of disease activity. Because patients were on differing immunosuppressive treatments, the repertoires may have picked up extra background noise and inter-individual variability.

A roughly 2.4 ml peripheral blood sample was drawn into PAXgene tubes per donor and stored at -80°C. Total RNA was isolated from whole blood with the PAXgene blood miRNA kit on an automated QIAcube, without T cell sorting. Peripheral blood from monozygotic twin pairs who were concordant or discordant for inflammatory bowel disease underwent deep TCRalpha and TCRbeta repertoire profiling using unique molecular barcoding. Smoking habits were recorded for all twin pairs, and each individual was classified as a current, former or never smoker. The germline V gene supplies CDR1 SGHRS and CDR2 YFSETQ. From its cysteine to its phenylalanine, the CDR3 spans 16 amino acids. Only the protein is available. A note on this clonotype: Its antigen target is currently unknown.

Library generation was performed with 5' RACE. Each TCR library was prepared from about 3.5 ug of total RNA. For each sample, cDNA synthesis with SMARTScribe reverse transcriptase was split into eight separate reactions. During cDNA synthesis, template switching was used to introduce unique molecular identifiers that contained a 6-nucleotide sample barcode. TCRalpha and TCRbeta cDNA was amplified in two nested PCRs of 16 and 9 cycles, and bead purification was carried out after each PCR. Before amplification, cDNA was treated with uracil DNA-glycosylase and purified using the QIAquick PCR purification kit. The second PCR added Illumina TruSeq-compatible adapters along with sample-specific barcodes. Library quality and concentration were assessed using TapeStation and Qubit, and roughly 5 ng of each library was pooled. The pooled libraries were sequenced with 2 x 100 bp reads and custom sequencing primers on an Illumina HiSeq2500 single-index Rapid Run. The study's own analysis went as follows. PCR and sequencing errors were corrected by UMI-based consensus assembly using MiGEC version 1.2.6. MiXCR version 2.1.1 was used for V(D)J alignment, clonotype assembly and CDR3 extraction. Normalisation of gene usage, clonotype sharing and MAIT/NKT TCR abundance was achieved by analysing the top 1000, 10 000 and 20 000 clonotypes per sample. After downsampling to 27 000 UMIs, diversity was calculated as the inverse Simpson index using the vegan R package. Paired Mann-Whitney U tests were applied to discordant twin pairs, with Benjamini-Hochberg correction for multiple testing. After the reads were reprocessed by TCRdb, one entry was made per CDR3 protein sequence, with no DNA. TCRdb, not the authors, supplied the V and J calls. This sample's listing comprises some 300,000 distinct CDR3 sequences. The top ten clonotypes cover 5.5% to 6.5% of the sample.

This sequence originates from a human donor with ulcerative colitis or Crohn's disease, or a healthy co-twin of an affected twin (not recorded which). Sample: blood. This chain joins TRBV5-1 to TRBJ2-5; TCRdb's D call, TRBD1, is unchecked because there is no DNA. The CDR3: CASTQILGTAQETQYF.